The sequence of this T cell receptor beta chain was determined in a study of CD8 T cells in ankylosing spondylitis. Study-level points and caveats: Significant enrichment of disease-linked clones was reported in matched ankylosing spondylitis synovial fluid. Seemingly characteristic of ankylosing spondylitis blood was a TCR beta motif consisting of roughly 8 highly homologous variants.

With molecular barcodes, quantitative 5'-RACE was used to make the TCR beta libraries. TCRdb passed the 5' RACE reads through MiXCR, listing each CDR3 protein once. The sample has approximately 140,000 distinct CDR3 sequences, roughly 18% seen once. Comment on this clonotype: Its antigen is still unknown.

Trimming stripped 8 bases from V and 6 bases from J, with 14 bases between. Germline CDR1 MNHEY, CDR2 SMNVEV (reference sequence). CDR3 length: 12 residues. Sequenced sample: blood, either unsorted or a sorted T cell fraction (not recorded which). The source is a male donor with ankylosing spondylitis. The rearrangement joins TRBV27 to TRBJ2-7; D perhaps matches TRBD1 (6 bases). The CDR3 coding sequence is TGTGCCAGCCTCGACAGGACGGGCGAGCAGTACTTC. Its protein product is CASLDRTGEQYF.